The TCR beta chain under discussion was sequenced for a study of post-analysis software for immune sequencing data. In the case of this clonotype: What it binds is not known.

Unique molecular identifiers had been added to the TCR beta cDNA libraries. TCRdb re-called the PCR reads through MiXCR, storing one row per CDR3 protein. The sample holds some 690,000 distinct CDR3 sequences; over 45% are singletons and the top ten take approximately 10%. Study-level results: People with multiple sclerosis had a significantly lower normalized Chao1 diversity than controls did. Higher frequency in patients than in controls was seen for a handful of TRBV segments, with TRBV5-6, TRBV5-1 and TRBV20-1 among them.

CDR1 SEHNR and CDR2 FQNEAQ come from the germline V gene (reference sequence). This CDR3 spans 17 amino acids. After removal of 5 bases from V and 8 bases from J, the junction contained 16 bases not matched to a gene. V and J are TRBV7-9 and TRBJ2-1, with 9 bases fitting TRBD2. This receptor was obtained from a girl aged 2-10 years with multiple sclerosis. The sample consisted of blood. CDR3 nucleotides: TGTGCCAGCAGCCCCCCCCCGGGCGGGAGGGCCGAGGATGAGCAGTTCTTC. Protein product: CASSPPPGGRAEDEQFF.